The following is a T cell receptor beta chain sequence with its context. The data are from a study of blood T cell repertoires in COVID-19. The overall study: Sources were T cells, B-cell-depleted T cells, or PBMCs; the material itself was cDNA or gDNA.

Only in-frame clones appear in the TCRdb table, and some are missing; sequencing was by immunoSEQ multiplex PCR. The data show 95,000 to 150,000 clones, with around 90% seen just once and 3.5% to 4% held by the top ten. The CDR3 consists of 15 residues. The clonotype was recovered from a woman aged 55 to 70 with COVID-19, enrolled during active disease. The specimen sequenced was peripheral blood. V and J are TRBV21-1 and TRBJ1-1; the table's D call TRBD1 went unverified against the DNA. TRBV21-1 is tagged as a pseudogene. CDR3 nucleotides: TGTGCCAGCAGCAATGTGTTCAGGGCTATCACTGAAGCTTTCTTT. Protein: CASSNVFRAITEAFF.